This T cell receptor beta chain appears in the sequencing data of a study of T cells after yellow fever vaccination. Study-level findings and limits: Some clonotypes were seen in both the CD4 and the CD8 compartments. These made up a small share and likely arose from convergent recombination. The booster saw the reappearance of most primary-vaccination clones (roughly 96% CD4, 80% to 90% CD8).

Making TCR cDNA involved 5'RACE template switching, which added UMIs and a universal primer site. Each CDR3 protein is one row after TCRdb ran MiXCR on the 5' RACE reads. The sample carries about 120,000 distinct CDR3 sequences, about 6.8% recorded once. This clonotype showed up many times. Its antigen is unknown. Germline V lookup: CDR1 DFQATT, CDR2 SNEGSKA (reference sequence). The CDR3 length is 12 residues. V lost 7 bases, J lost 5 bases, and 3 bases stayed unmatched. Sequences were derived from CD4+ T cells sorted from PBMCs, sampled around 45 days after the first yellow fever vaccination. The chain joins TRBV20-1 to TRBJ2-5; TRBD2 matches 11 bases. This receptor was obtained from a man in his late teens or twenties who received the YFV17D yellow fever vaccine. The DNA of the CDR3 is TGCAGTGGTAGCGGGGGGGCCGAGACCCAGTACTTC. Protein product: CSGSGGAETQYF.